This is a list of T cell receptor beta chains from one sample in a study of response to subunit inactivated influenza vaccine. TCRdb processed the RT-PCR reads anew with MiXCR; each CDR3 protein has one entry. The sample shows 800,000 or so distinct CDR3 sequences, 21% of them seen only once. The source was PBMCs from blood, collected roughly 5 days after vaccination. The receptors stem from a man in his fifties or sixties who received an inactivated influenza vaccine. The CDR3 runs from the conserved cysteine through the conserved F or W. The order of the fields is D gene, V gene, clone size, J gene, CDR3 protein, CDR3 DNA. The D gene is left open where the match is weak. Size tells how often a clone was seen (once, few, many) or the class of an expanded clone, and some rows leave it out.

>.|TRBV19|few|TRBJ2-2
CASREGMTPGELFF
TGTGCCAGTAGGGAAGGGATGACCCCCGGGGAGCTGTTTTTT
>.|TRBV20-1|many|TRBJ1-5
CSARDPAVWHF
TGCAGTGCTAGAGATCCTGCGGTTTGGCATTTT
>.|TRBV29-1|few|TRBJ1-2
CSVTVWGSDGYTF
TGCAGCGTGACCGTCTGGGGCAGCGATGGCTACACCTTC
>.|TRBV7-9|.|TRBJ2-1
CASTASLRYNEQFF
TGTGCCAGCACGGCGTCCCTTCGATACAATGAGCAGTTCTTC
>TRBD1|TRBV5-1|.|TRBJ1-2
CASSLADRAGNGYTF
TGCGCCAGCAGCTTGGCCGACAGGGCGGGTAACGGCTACACCTTC
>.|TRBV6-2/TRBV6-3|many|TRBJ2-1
CASRGARDSYNEQFF
TGTGCCAGCAGGGGGGCTAGGGACTCCTACAATGAGCAGTTCTTC
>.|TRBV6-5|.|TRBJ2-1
CASSYLGSSANEQFF
TGTGCCAGCAGTTACTTGGGCTCCTCCGCAAATGAGCAGTTCTTC
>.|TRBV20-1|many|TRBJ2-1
CSAAPRGSVNEQFF
TGCAGTGCAGCCCCCCGGGGTAGCGTTAATGAGCAGTTCTTC
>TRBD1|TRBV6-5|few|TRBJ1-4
CASSYGRGQGMEKLFF
TGTGCCAGCAGTTACGGAAGGGGACAGGGTATGGAAAAACTGTTTTTT
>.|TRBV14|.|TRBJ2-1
CASREDTSNEQFF
TGTGCCAGCAGGGAGGACACCTCCAATGAGCAGTTCTTC
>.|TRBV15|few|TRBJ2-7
CATSRVDREQYF
TGTGCCACCAGCAGAGTTGATCGCGAGCAGTACTTC
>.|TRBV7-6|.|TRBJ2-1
CASSPSLSSIYEQFF
TGTGCCAGCAGCCCCTCGTTGTCTAGCATTTATGAGCAGTTCTTC
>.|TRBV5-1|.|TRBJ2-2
CASSFTSGELFF
TGCGCCAGCAGCTTCACCTCCGGGGAGCTGTTTTTT
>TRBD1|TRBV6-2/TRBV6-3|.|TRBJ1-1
CASSRLDLGDSEAFF
TGTGCCAGCAGCCGACTAGACCTGGGGGACAGTGAAGCTTTCTTT
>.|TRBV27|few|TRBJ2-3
CASSFLGSRTDTQYF
TGTGCCAGCAGTTTTTTAGGGAGTCGAACAGATACGCAGTATTTT
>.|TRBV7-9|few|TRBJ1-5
CASSKDGLNQPQHF
TGTGCCAGCAGCAAGGACGGGCTCAATCAGCCCCAGCATTTT
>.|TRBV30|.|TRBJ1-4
CAWNGYNEKLFF
TGTGCCTGGAACGGTTATAATGAAAAACTGTTTTTT
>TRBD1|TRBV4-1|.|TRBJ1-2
CASSQDRDRAGYTF
TGCGCCAGCAGCCAAGATAGGGACAGGGCTGGCTACACCTTC
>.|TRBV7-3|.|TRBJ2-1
CASSIAVTRVNEQFF
TGTGCCAGCAGCATAGCGGTAACGAGGGTCAATGAGCAGTTCTTC
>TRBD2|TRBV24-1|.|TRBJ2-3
CATSDLTGTSGRADTQYF
TGTGCCACCAGTGATTTGACCGGGACTAGCGGGAGGGCAGATACGCAGTATTTT